This passage covers 26 T cell receptor beta chains from one sample sequenced in a study of CXCR3-negative and CXCR3-positive naive CD8 T cells. Study observations and caveats: Greater hydrophobicity was found in TRB CDR3s of CXCR3-positive naive cells than of CXCR3-negative naive cells.

UMI labels and 5' RACE were used to prepare the TRB cDNA libraries. TCRdb reprocessed the 5' RACE reads and keeps a single row for each CDR3 protein, giving no DNA. The sample includes under 150,000 distinct CDR3 sequences. These TCRs are of unknown antigen specificity. Sequencing input: naive CXCR3+ CD8+ T cells from blood. The subset denotes: CD45RO-CCR7+CD27+CD95- naive CD8+ T cells expressing CXCR3 (TNR3+). These receptor sequences come from a human donor in good health. Some clones in this sample may be carry-over from other donors' samples.

The V call is TRBV5-1, the J call TRBJ2-1; absent DNA, TCRdb's TRBD2 call cannot be checked. The germline V gene encodes CDR1 SGHRS and CDR2 YFSETQ. The CDR3 extends over 17 amino acids. This chain's CDR3 is CASSPSGTSGGADEQFF.

V is TRBV7-6 and J is TRBJ2-1; TCRdb outputs TRBD1, but without DNA this stays unchecked. The CDR3 runs to 14 residues. Germline values: CDR1 SGHVS, CDR2 FNYEAQ. This CDR3 reads CASSLVQGSNEQFF.

The chain carries TRBV6-6 and TRBJ2-1; TCRdb lists TRBD1, though no DNA is available to test this call. Germline V gives CDR1 MNHNY, CDR2 SVGAGI (reference sequence). This CDR3 region has 14 residues. This CDR3 reads CASRHRGPYNEQFF.

V is TRBV29-1 and J is TRBJ2-6. CDR3 length: 14 residues. The V gene's germline CDR1 is SQVTM and CDR2 ANQGSEA. The CDR3 loop is CSAVDSSGANVLTF.

The chain is built from TRBV4-3 and TRBJ2-7; TCRdb lists TRBD1, though no DNA is available to test this call. This CDR3 has 16 residues. Germline CDR1 reads LGHNA; CDR2 reads YSLEER. CDR3: CASSQDFGDRDYEQYF.

V and J are TRBV4-3 and TRBJ2-3; TCRdb outputs TRBD2, but without DNA this stays unchecked. This CDR3 has 21 residues. In germline, CDR1 is LGHNA, CDR2 YSLEER. CDR3 region: CASSQGIWVPLTPIFTDTQYF.

The J gene is TRBJ2-5, the V gene TRBV28; TCRdb outputs TRBD2, but without DNA this stays unchecked. Germline CDR1 is MDHEN and CDR2 is SYDVKM. There are 17 residues in the CDR3. Here the CDR3 reads CASSPSGGATSQETQYF.

V is TRBV23-1 and J is TRBJ2-1; TCRdb's D call of TRBD1 is untestable without DNA. TRBV23-1 belongs to the ORF category, with a function that is uncertain. The CDR3 spans 14 residues. The CDR3 region is CASIQVRQGKEQFF.

V gene TRBV4-1 combines with J gene TRBJ1-1; TCRdb proposes TRBD1, but this gene call is untestable without DNA. Per the germline V gene, CDR1 is MGHRA and CDR2 is YSYEKL. The CDR3 consists of 15 residues. CDR3 in amino acids: CASSPGGGANTEAFF.

The rearrangement links TRBV6-2 or TRBV6-3 to TRBJ1-5; the TCRdb D gene call, TRBD1, has no DNA to confirm it. The CDR3 loop spans 16 amino acids. The germline V gene has CDR1 MNHEY and CDR2 SVGEGT. This chain's CDR3 is CASSFGQLYSNQPQHF.

The chain combines TRBV11-2 with TRBJ1-1. The germline CDR1 and CDR2 sequences are SGHAT and FQNNGV. The CDR3 loop spans 13 amino acids. CDR3 region: CASSLARNTEAFF.

The CDR3 loop reads CASSPTPAGGYTF. J is TRBJ1-2 and V is TRBV5-6. Germline V gene lookup returns CDR1 SGHDT and CDR2 YYEEEE. There are 13 residues in the CDR3.

The rearrangement links TRBV6-6 to TRBJ2-7. CDR1 and CDR2 (germline): MNHNY, SVGAGI (reference sequence). The CDR3 contains 16 residues. CDR3: CASSYSRFEGSYEQYF.

This chain links TRBV29-1 with TRBJ1-2; TCRdb calls TRBD1, which cannot be checked without DNA. The CDR3 runs 15 residues. Looked up from germline, CDR1 is SQVTM and CDR2 is ANQGSEA. The chain's CDR3 is CSAAPRDRGAYGYTF.

V usage is TRBV7-9 and J usage is TRBJ1-1; the D call from TCRdb, TRBD1, cannot be confirmed without DNA. Germline CDR1 is SEHNR and CDR2 is FQNEAQ (reference sequence). This CDR3 has 13 residues. The CDR3 is CASSPRDRDAAFF.

This chain links TRBV29-1 with TRBJ2-1; there is no DNA to check the TCRdb D call of TRBD1. Germline assignment: CDR1 SQVTM and CDR2 ANQGSEA. This CDR3 region has 14 residues. The CDR3 reads CSVEGQAGGNEQFF.

This chain uses TRBV4-1 with TRBJ1-2. Germline V gene lookup returns CDR1 MGHRA and CDR2 YSYEKL. This CDR3 spans 14 amino acids. The chain's CDR3 is CASSQDRENYGYTF.

CDR3 loop: CSASGPHGSGAFF. This chain links TRBV20-1 with TRBJ1-1. The germline V gene has CDR1 DFQATT and CDR2 SNEGSKA (reference sequence). The CDR3 runs to 13 residues.

The rearrangement uses TRBV7-3 and TRBJ2-1; TCRdb designates TRBD1, a call that cannot be tested without DNA. Germline values: CDR1 SGHTA, CDR2 FQGTGA. The CDR3 is 15 amino acids. The CDR3 sequence is CASSLGRGLSDEQFF.

V usage is TRBV29-1 and J usage is TRBJ1-2; TCRdb outputs TRBD1, but without DNA this stays unchecked. The germline V gene has CDR1 SQVTM and CDR2 ANQGSEA. The CDR3 has 13 amino acids. CDR3 in amino acids: CSVPLPHSEGYTF. Full variable domain (missing parts from reference TRBV29-1 and TRBJ1-2): SAVISQKPSRDICQRGTSLTIQCQVDSQVTMMFWYRQQPGQSLTLIATANQGSEATYESGFVIDKFPISRPNLTFSTLTVSNMSPEDSSIYLCSVPLPHSEGYTFGSGTRLTVV.

The genes are TRBV5-1 and TRBJ1-1; TCRdb indicates TRBD1, and absent DNA this call remains unverified. This CDR3 is built from 15 residues. Germline V CDR1 and CDR2: SGHRS, YFSETQ. The CDR3 sequence: CASSDRGRGLTEAFF. The complete variable domain, with remaining parts taken from reference TRBV5-1 and TRBJ1-1, reads KAGVTQTPRYLIKTRGQQVTLSCSPISGHRSVSWYQQTPGQGLQFLFEYFSETQRNKGNFPGRFSGRQFSNSRSEMNVSTLELGDSALYLCASSDRGRGLTEAFFGQGTRLTVV.

V usage is TRBV5-5 and J usage is TRBJ2-7; TCRdb's D gene call, TRBD1, goes unchecked for lack of DNA. The CDR3 consists of 12 residues. Germline V gene data show CDR1 as SGHKS and CDR2 as YYEKEE (reference sequence). The CDR3 here is CASSTGLSEQYF.

The chain is built from TRBV15 and TRBJ1-5; TCRdb selects TRBD1, and the lack of DNA leaves this call unchecked. Germline V lookup: CDR1 LNHNV, CDR2 YYDKDF (reference sequence). This CDR3 is 15 amino acids long. The CDR3 here is CATAPARASNQPQHF.

The chain links TRBV20-1 to TRBJ1-2. CDR1 is DFQATT and CDR2 is SNEGSKA in the germline V gene (reference sequence). This CDR3 comprises 13 residues. CDR3 in amino acids: CSARVSELYGYTF.

This rearrangement joins TRBV29-1 to TRBJ2-1; TCRdb returns TRBD1, unconfirmable since there is no DNA. Germline V gives CDR1 SQVTM, CDR2 ANQGSEA. The CDR3 loop spans 13 amino acids. The CDR3 region is CSVDQGAYNEQFF.

The chain employs TRBV15 and TRBJ2-7; TCRdb's D call of TRBD2 is untestable without DNA. The CDR3 sequence is 15 residues long. The germline V gene has CDR1 LNHNV and CDR2 YYDKDF (reference sequence). This CDR3 reads CATSRDLGGVHEQYF.